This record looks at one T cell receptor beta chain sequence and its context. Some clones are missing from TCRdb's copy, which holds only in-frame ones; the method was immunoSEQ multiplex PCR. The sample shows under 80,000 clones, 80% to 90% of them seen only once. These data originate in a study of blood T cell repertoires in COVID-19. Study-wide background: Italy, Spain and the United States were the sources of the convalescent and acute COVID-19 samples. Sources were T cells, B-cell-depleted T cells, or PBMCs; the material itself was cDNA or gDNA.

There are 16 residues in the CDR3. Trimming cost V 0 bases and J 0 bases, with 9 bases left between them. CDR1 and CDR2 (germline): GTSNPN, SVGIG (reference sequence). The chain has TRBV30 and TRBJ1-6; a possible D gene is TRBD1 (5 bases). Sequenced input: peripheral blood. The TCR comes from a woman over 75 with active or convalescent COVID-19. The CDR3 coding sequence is TGTGCCTGGAGTGTAATTGACAGCTCCTATAATTCACCCCTCCACTTT. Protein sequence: CAWSVIDSSYNSPLHF.